The clone carrying this T cell receptor (beta chain) was observed once. CDR3 size: 14 residues. V lost 3 bases, J lost 5 bases, and 13 bases lay in between. Germline V gene sequence: CDR1 KGHSH, CDR2 LQKENI. The sample originates from a study of blood T cell repertoires in COVID-19. Whole-study context: Sites across the United States, Italy and Spain contributed samples from acute and convalescent COVID-19. From T cells, B-cell-depleted T cells, or PBMCs came the material, which was cDNA or gDNA.

Original data processing: Estimates of nucleated cell counts were drawn from the amplification of reference gene primers. Only in-frame clones appear in the TCRdb table, and some are missing; sequencing was by immunoSEQ multiplex PCR. V and J calls and clone size are as listed in that table; D and trimming were resolved from the DNA. The repertoire consists of fewer than 100,000 clones, with 91% occurring once and the leading ten covering 1.9%. The receptor was derived from a woman aged 50 to 60 in a cohort sampled during active COVID-19. Sequenced sample: peripheral blood. The chain recombines TRBV18 with TRBJ1-1; D perhaps matches TRBD1 (5 bases). The DNA of the CDR3 is TGTGCCAGCTCACCGAAGCGGGGGGAAACTGAAGCTTTCTTT. The encoded protein is CASSPKRGETEAFF. Combining the CDR3 with reference TRBV18 and TRBJ1-1 gives the whole variable domain NAGVMQNPRHLVRRRGQEARLRCSPMKGHSHVYWYRQLPEEGLKFMVYLQKENIIDESGMPKERFSAEFPKEGPSILRIQQVVRGDSAAYFCASSPKRGETEAFFGQGTRLTVV.